This TCR beta chain stems from a study of brain T cells in children with intractable seizures. Study findings and constraints: Pre-surgery blood may have been undersampled, hiding some clones.

Sequenced by immunoSEQ multiplex PCR; TCRdb stores in-frame clones only, minus some. The data hold tens of thousands of clones, with roughly 91% observed a single time. Points on this clone: What it binds is unknown.

Only cases whose brain tissue showed the highest T cell transcript signatures were sequenced. Trimming removed 1 base from V and 4 bases from J, with 13 bases in between. The CDR3 is 15 amino acids. In germline, CDR1 is SGHAT, CDR2 FQNNGV. This TCR derives from a boy under two years old with tuberous sclerosis and intractable seizures. V and J are TRBV11-2 and TRBJ1-2; unclear D gene. Sequencing was performed on peripheral blood, taken at surgery. The CDR3 DNA is TGTGCCAGCAGCTTAGGACCTGGGCCCTCCTATGGCTACACCTTC. As protein: CASSLGPGPSYGYTF.